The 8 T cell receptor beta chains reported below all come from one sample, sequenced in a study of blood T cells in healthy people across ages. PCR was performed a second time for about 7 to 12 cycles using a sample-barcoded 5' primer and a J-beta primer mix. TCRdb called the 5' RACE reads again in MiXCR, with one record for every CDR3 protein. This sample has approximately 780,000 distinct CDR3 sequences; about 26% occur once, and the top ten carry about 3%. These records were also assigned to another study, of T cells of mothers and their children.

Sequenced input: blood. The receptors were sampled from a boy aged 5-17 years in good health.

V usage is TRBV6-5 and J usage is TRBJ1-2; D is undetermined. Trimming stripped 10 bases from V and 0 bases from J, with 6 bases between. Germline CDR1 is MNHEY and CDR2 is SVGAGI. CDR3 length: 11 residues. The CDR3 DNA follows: TGTGCCACCCTATCTAACTATGGCTACACCTTC. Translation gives CATLSNYGYTF.

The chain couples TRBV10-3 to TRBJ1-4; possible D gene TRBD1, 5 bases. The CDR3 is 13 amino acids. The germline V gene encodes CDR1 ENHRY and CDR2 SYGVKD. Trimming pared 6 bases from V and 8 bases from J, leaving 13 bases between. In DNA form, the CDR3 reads TGTGCCATCAGCCCCAGGGAAGGGGAAAAACTGTTTTTT. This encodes CAISPREGEKLFF.

Here the CDR3 DNA reads TGTGCCAGCAGCTTAGCCCGCAGCTACGAGCAGTACTTC. Translating gives CASSLARSYEQYF. This chain joins TRBV11-2 and TRBJ2-7; D remains unclear. The ends were cut back, 1 base at V and 3 bases at J, with 7 bases in the middle. CDR3 length: 13 amino acids. The V gene's germline CDR1 is SGHAT and CDR2 FQNNGV.

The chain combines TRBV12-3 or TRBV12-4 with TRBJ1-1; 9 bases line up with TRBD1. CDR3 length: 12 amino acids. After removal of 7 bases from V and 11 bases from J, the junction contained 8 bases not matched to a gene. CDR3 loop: CASTGTGRQAFF. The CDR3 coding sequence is TGTGCCAGCACCGGGACAGGGCGTCAGGCTTTCTTT.

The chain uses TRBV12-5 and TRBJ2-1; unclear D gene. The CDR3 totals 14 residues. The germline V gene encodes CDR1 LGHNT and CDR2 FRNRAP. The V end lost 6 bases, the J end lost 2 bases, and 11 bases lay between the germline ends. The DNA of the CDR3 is TGTGCTAGTGGGGGCGGCGGTACCTACAATGAGCAGTTCTTC. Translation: CASGGGGTYNEQFF.

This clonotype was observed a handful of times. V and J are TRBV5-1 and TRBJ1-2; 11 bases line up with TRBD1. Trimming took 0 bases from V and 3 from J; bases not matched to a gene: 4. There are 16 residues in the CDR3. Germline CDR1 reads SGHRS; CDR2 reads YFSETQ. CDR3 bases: TGCGCCAGCAGCTTGGGGCGGACAGGGGGCTACTATGGCTACACCTTC. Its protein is CASSLGRTGGYYGYTF. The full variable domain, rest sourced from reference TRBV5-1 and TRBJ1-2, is KAGVTQTPRYLIKTRGQQVTLSCSPISGHRSVSWYQQTPGQGLQFLFEYFSETQRNKGNFPGRFSGRQFSNSRSEMNVSTLELGDSALYLCASSLGRTGGYYGYTFGSGTRLTVV.

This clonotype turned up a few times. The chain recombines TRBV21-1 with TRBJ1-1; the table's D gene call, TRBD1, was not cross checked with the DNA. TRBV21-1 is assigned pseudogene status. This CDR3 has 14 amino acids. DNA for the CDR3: TGTGCCAGCAGCCCTGAACGGGGGATGACTGAAGCTTTCTTT. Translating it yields CASSPERGMTEAFF.

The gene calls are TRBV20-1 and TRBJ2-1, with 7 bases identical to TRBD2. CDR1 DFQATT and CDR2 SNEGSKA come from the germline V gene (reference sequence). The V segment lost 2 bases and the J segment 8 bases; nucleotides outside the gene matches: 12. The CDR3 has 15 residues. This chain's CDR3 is CSARNLVAGVYEQFF. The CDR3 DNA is TGCAGTGCTAGAAATCTGGTCGCGGGGGTCTATGAGCAGTTCTTC.